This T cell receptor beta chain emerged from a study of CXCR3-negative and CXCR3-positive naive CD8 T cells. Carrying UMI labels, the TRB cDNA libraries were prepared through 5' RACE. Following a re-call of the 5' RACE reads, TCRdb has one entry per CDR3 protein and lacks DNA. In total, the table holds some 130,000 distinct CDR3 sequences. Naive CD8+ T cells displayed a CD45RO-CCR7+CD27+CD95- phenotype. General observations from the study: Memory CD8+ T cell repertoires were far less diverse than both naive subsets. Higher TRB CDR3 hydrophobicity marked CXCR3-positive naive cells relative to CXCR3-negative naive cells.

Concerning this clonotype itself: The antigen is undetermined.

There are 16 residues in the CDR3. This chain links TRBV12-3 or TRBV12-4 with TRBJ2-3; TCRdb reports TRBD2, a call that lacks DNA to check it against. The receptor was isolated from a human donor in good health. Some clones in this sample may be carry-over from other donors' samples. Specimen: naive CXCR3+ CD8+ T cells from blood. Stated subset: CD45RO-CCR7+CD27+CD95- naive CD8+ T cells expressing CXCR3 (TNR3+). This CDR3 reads CASSLLSGSVGDTQYF.